The entry that follows covers one T cell receptor (beta chain) sequence. Its antigen is unidentified. Per sample, no less than 5 micrograms of total RNA were extracted. The authors ran a second PCR of about 6 to 12 cycles using a sample-barcoded 5' primer and a J-beta primer mix. MiXCR, run by TCRdb on the 5' RACE reads, gives a single entry per CDR3 protein. The data contain hundreds of thousands of distinct CDR3 sequences, less than 60% of them singletons. This sample is drawn from a study of blood T cells in healthy people across ages. Background on the study: Template switching captured about one barcoded beta molecule per two T cells. Findings of the study overall: Possibly, changes in expanded clonotypes were confounded because donor CMV status was unknown. The fall in TCR beta diversity per million T cells was roughly linear with age.

V was clipped by 0 bases and J by 5 bases, with 22 bases between them. CDR1 and CDR2 (germline): MNHEY, SVGAGI. The CDR3 totals 18 residues. Sequenced sample: blood. This TCR came from an elderly man in good health. V is TRBV6-5 and J is TRBJ2-5; a weak D match, TRBD2 (6 bases). The CDR3 reads CASSYSREEAGSGETQYF. CDR3 DNA sequence: TGTGCCAGCAGTTACTCGAGGGAGGAGGCGGGATCTGGGGAGACCCAGTACTTC.